These 10 T cell receptor beta chains were all obtained from the same sample, sequenced in a study of siplizumab effects on memory and regulatory T cells. The assay was immunoSEQ multiplex PCR, and TCRdb's table has in-frame clones only and misses some. This sample has about 100,000 clones; 91% occur once, and the top ten carry around 0.15%. The material sequenced was CD4+ T cells sorted from blood. Receptors were obtained from a human donor in good health.

This clone was detected only once. This chain links TRBV7-2 with TRBJ2-2; 7 positions match TRBD2. Per germline, CDR1 SGHTA and CDR2 FQGNSA. Trimming took 1 base from V and 7 from J; bases not matched to a gene: 18. The CDR3 length is 19 residues. CDR3: CASSLVFSAASGSGGELFF. In DNA, the CDR3 is TGTGCCAGCAGCTTAGTTTTTTCGGCGGCTAGCGGATCGGGCGGGGAGCTGTTTTTT.

V gene TRBV9 combines with J gene TRBJ1-1, with 7 bases identical to TRBD1. This CDR3 spans 15 amino acids. Germline V gene sequence: CDR1 SGDLS, CDR2 YYNGEE. V dropped 4 bases and J dropped 0; count of bases not matched to a gene: 6. The CDR3 reads CASSLGTGVNTEAFF. CDR3 coding DNA: TGTGCCAGCAGCTTAGGAACAGGGGTGAACACTGAAGCTTTCTTT.

The chain links TRBV28 to TRBJ1-1; D remains unclear. With 2 bases removed from V and 4 bases from J, the gap between germline ends came to 5 bases. The CDR3 is made up of 12 amino acids. The germline V gene has CDR1 MDHEN and CDR2 SYDVKM. The CDR3 loop reads CASSLRLTEAFF. The CDR3 DNA reads as TGTGCCAGCAGTTTAAGACTCACTGAAGCTTTCTTT.

The V and J genes are TRBV27 and TRBJ1-3; perhaps TRBD1 as D (6 bases). V lost 5 bases and J 1 base, leaving 12 bases between the germline ends. This CDR3 region has 15 residues. The germline V gene encodes CDR1 MNHEY and CDR2 SMNVEV (reference sequence). The CDR3 region is CASSPTGLSGNTIYF. CDR3 DNA sequence: TGTGCCAGCAGTCCTACAGGGTTATCTGGAAACACCATATATTTT.

The rearrangement joins TRBV30 to TRBJ1-2, with 7 bases identical to TRBD1. Unmatched junction bases numbered 3, after V lost 4 bases and J lost 4 bases. This CDR3 region has 12 residues. Germline CDR1 and CDR2: GTSNPN and SVGIG (reference sequence). CDR3 amino acids: CAWMGDSYGYTF. CDR3 nucleotide sequence: TGTGCCTGGATGGGGGACAGCTATGGCTACACCTTC.

The rearrangement joins TRBV7-2 to TRBJ1-2, with 7 positions matching TRBD1. This CDR3 has 16 residues. Germline CDR1 is SGHTA and CDR2 is FQGNSA. J gave up 5 bases and V 3 bases, and 12 bases lay outside the gene matches. CDR3 residues: CASSFKSTGSFYGYTF. CDR3 coding DNA: TGTGCCAGCAGCTTCAAATCGACAGGGTCATTTTATGGCTACACCTTC.

This rearrangement joins TRBV10-3 to TRBJ2-2, with 11 bases identical to TRBD1. The ends lost 6 bases at V and 5 bases at J; junction bases unmatched: 2. This CDR3 is built from 14 residues. Germline loops: CDR1 ENHRY, CDR2 SYGVKD. The CDR3 protein is CAIRGQGATGELFF. CDR3 bases: TGTGCCATCAGAGGACAGGGGGCGACCGGGGAGCTGTTTTTT.

This rearrangement joins TRBV7-8 to TRBJ1-5, with 8 positions matching TRBD1. Germline V CDR1 and CDR2: SGHVS, FQNEAQ. V trimming: 10 bases; J trimming: 5 bases; junction bases outside the gene matches: 7. The CDR3 is 13 amino acids. The CDR3 sequence: CATGQGGDQPQHF. CDR3 in DNA: TGTGCCACCGGACAGGGAGGGGATCAGCCCCAGCATTTT.

This clone is a singleton in its sample. In DNA, the CDR3 is TGTGCCAGTAGTATAAGCGGGGGCCCCGACGAGCAGTACTTC. This gives the protein CASSISGGPDEQYF. V usage is TRBV19 and J usage is TRBJ2-7; 8 positions match TRBD2. CDR3 length: 14 amino acids. Trimming removed 2 bases from V and 5 bases from J; junction bases left unmatched: 5. Germline V CDR1 and CDR2: LNHDA, SQIVND (reference sequence).

V gene TRBV15 combines with J gene TRBJ2-7; 9 nucleotides align to TRBD1. V lost 4 bases and J lost 4; bases outside the gene matches: 11. Looked up from germline, CDR1 is LNHNV and CDR2 is YYDKDF (reference sequence). CDR3 size: 16 residues. The CDR3 region is CATSITQPGTGYEQYF. Here the CDR3 DNA reads TGTGCCACCAGCATTACCCAGCCGGGGACAGGGTACGAGCAGTACTTC.